A single sample is the source of the 21 T cell receptor beta chains below, sequenced in a study of beta chain features in type 1 diabetes. The sequenced template was cDNA made from the entire isolated RNA. The method was immunoSEQ multiplex PCR; TCRdb's version includes in-frame clones alone and lacks a portion of them. The profile shows 250,000 to 300,000 clones, approximately 8% of them singletons. The material sequenced was central memory CD4+ T cells from blood. These receptors originate from a woman younger than 35 in good health.

The chain uses TRBV6-5 and TRBJ1-2; the D is unclear. The CDR3 totals 13 residues. Germline V gives CDR1 MNHEY, CDR2 SVGAGI. Trimming pared 9 bases from V and 4 bases from J, leaving 15 bases between. As DNA, the CDR3 is TGTGCCAGTAGTACGCAGAACAGCTATGGCTACACCTTC. Amino acids: CASSTQNSYGYTF.

The chain links TRBV5-1 to TRBJ2-2, with 9 bases fitting TRBD1. V shed 1 base and J 6 bases; nucleotides not matched to a gene: 7. Germline loops: CDR1 SGHRS, CDR2 YFSETQ. This CDR3 has 16 amino acids. CDR3 nucleotides: TGCGCCAGCAGCTTGCCCGGACAGGGGAAAGCCGGGGAGCTGTTTTTT. Its protein product is CASSLPGQGKAGELFF.

The chain uses TRBV29-1 and TRBJ2-3; no clear D gene. Per germline, CDR1 SQVTM and CDR2 ANQGSEA. The CDR3 consists of 12 residues. The V end lost 5 bases, the J end lost 0 bases, and 6 bases lay between the germline ends. The CDR3 spells CSVYRSTDTQYF. The DNA for the CDR3 is TGCAGCGTTTACCGTAGCACAGATACGCAGTATTTT.

The sample holds a few counts of this clone. The rearrangement joins TRBV7-2 to TRBJ1-2; D uncertain. The V gene lost 5 bases and the J gene lost 8 bases, with 21 bases spanning the gap. This CDR3 is built from 15 residues. The germline V gene has CDR1 SGHTA and CDR2 FQGNSA. Written as DNA, the CDR3 is TGTGCCAGCAGCCAATCGACCGGTGCTTATAGCGGCTACACCTTC. Its protein is CASSQSTGAYSGYTF.

This clone showed up just a few times. It may be a read error: a sequence one base away is much more abundant. Other DNA variants within this sample encode the same CDR3. The chain combines TRBV28 with TRBJ2-1; 9 bases fit TRBD2. This CDR3 contains 17 residues. Germline CDR1 is MDHEN and CDR2 is SYDVKM. V was pared by 2 bases and J by 5 bases, with 10 bases of the junction left unmatched. CDR3 DNA sequence: TGTGCCAGCAGTTTAGGAGGGCGGCGGGGGGGAAACAATGAGCAGTTCTTC. It is translated as CASSLGGRRGGNNEQFF.

For this clone: Other nucleotide sequences in the sample specify the same CDR3. The chain employs TRBV4-1 and TRBJ1-1; no reliable D call. This CDR3 region has 15 residues. Germline CDR1 is MGHRA and CDR2 is YSYEKL. The ends were cut back, 0 bases at V and 5 bases at J, with 13 bases in the middle. Written as DNA, the CDR3 is TGCGCCAGCAGCCAAGATTACGGAGTTGGGACTGAAGCTTTCTTT. It encodes CASSQDYGVGTEAFF.

This clone was detected only a few times. The chain carries TRBV28 and TRBJ2-6; D gene unclear. Germline assignment: CDR1 MDHEN and CDR2 SYDVKM. The CDR3 is 15 residues long. The V end was cut by 4 bases, the J end by 2 bases, with 9 bases between. CDR3 residues: CASSSHGAGANVLTF. The CDR3 DNA reads TGTGCCAGCAGTTCCCACGGAGCTGGGGCCAACGTCCTGACTTTC.

The rearrangement joins TRBV4-2 to TRBJ2-1, with 9 bases fitting TRBD2. The germline V gene encodes CDR1 LGHNA and CDR2 YNFKEQ. The V segment lost 0 bases and the J segment 7 bases; nucleotides outside the gene matches: 4. The CDR3 runs 15 residues. The CDR3: CASSQDLSGRNEQFF. CDR3 nucleotide sequence: TGTGCCAGCAGCCAAGATCTTAGCGGGAGAAATGAGCAGTTCTTC.

The chain uses TRBV2 and TRBJ1-1, with 7 bases aligning to TRBD1. Germline V CDR1 and CDR2: SNHLY, FYNNEI. J lost 0 bases, V lost 5 bases, and 6 bases had no gene match. The CDR3 contains 15 residues. The CDR3 bases are TGTGCCAGCAGTTGGGGACAGACTTTGAACACTGAAGCTTTCTTT. The encoded protein is CASSWGQTLNTEAFF.

In its sample, this clone was seen a few times. This chain uses TRBV4-2 with TRBJ2-4, with a tentative D call TRBD1 (6 bases). V lost 3 bases, J lost 4 bases, and 19 bases lay in between. The CDR3 loop spans 17 amino acids. Germline CDR1 LGHNA, CDR2 YNFKEQ. DNA for the CDR3: TGTGCCAGCAGCCAGGATGACAGGAGTCTACCAAAAAACATTCAGTACTTC. The encoded protein is CASSQDDRSLPKNIQYF.

This clone occurred a few times. The chain links TRBV4-3 to TRBJ1-2; D is perhaps TRBD1 (6 bases). The CDR3 covers 15 residues. Trimming took off 0 bases at V and 6 bases at J, with 14 bases between the two ends. The germline CDR1 and CDR2 sequences are LGHNA and YSLEER. This CDR3 reads CASSQDPYRQDGYTF. CDR3 sequence (DNA): TGCGCCAGCAGCCAAGATCCCTACAGACAGGATGGCTACACCTTC.

The chain recombines TRBV11-2 with TRBJ1-6; perhaps TRBD1 as D (5 bases). Per the germline V gene, CDR1 is SGHAT and CDR2 is FQNNGV. The CDR3 loop spans 14 amino acids. V was trimmed by 1 base and J by 10 bases, leaving 11 bases between them. This chain's CDR3 is CASSLGGERSPLHF. For the CDR3, the DNA is TGTGCCAGCAGCTTAGGAGGGGAGCGCTCACCCCTCCACTTT.

This clone has more than one count but fewer than ten. This CDR3 reads CASSQGRTSGAYNEQFF. The DNA of the CDR3 is TGTGCCAGCAGCCAAGGGAGGACTTCCGGTGCGTACAATGAGCAGTTCTTC. The chain has TRBV4-2 and TRBJ2-1; D possibly corresponds to TRBD2 (5 bases). CDR3 length: 17 residues. Trimming shortened V by 1 base and J by 4 bases, and 17 bases separated the two germline ends. Germline V CDR1 and CDR2: LGHNA, YNFKEQ.

This chain uses TRBV9 with TRBJ1-2, with D maybe TRBD1 (5 bases). The CDR3 length is 11 residues. Germline V gene lookup returns CDR1 SGDLS and CDR2 YYNGEE. V gave up 5 bases and J gave up 6 bases, with 8 bases separating them. This CDR3 reads CASRQADGYTF. The CDR3 DNA follows: TGTGCCAGCAGACAGGCGGATGGCTACACCTTC.

The genes are TRBV29-1 and TRBJ2-3, with D possibly being TRBD2 (6 bases). Between the trimmed V and J ends, which lost 3 bases and 8 bases, there was a span of 24 bases. The CDR3 runs 16 residues. Germline CDR1 and CDR2: SQVTM and ANQGSEA. The CDR3 bases are TGCAGCGTTGACGGGACTGGGGGAATTACCGCCGGTACGCAGTATTTT. It is translated as CSVDGTGGITAGTQYF.

This clone was recorded a few times. The genes are TRBV11-3 and TRBJ2-6; D is ambiguous. The CDR3 runs 14 residues. The V end was cut by 5 bases, the J end by 0 bases, with 5 bases between. Germline lookup yields CDR1 SGHNT and CDR2 YENEEA. Written as DNA, the CDR3 is TGTGCCAGCAGCCAGGTCTCTGGGGCCAACGTCCTGACTTTC. It codes for CASSQVSGANVLTF.

CDR3 DNA: TGTGCCAGCAGCTTCTCGGACCAGCCCCAGCATTTT. Protein: CASSFSDQPQHF. The gene calls are TRBV7-2 and TRBJ1-5, with D unclear. From germline, CDR1 is SGHTA and CDR2 FQGNSA. The CDR3 consists of 12 residues. V lost 3 bases and J 7 bases, leaving 7 bases between the germline ends.

This clone was counted ten times or more. This same CDR3 is encoded by further DNA sequences in the sample. This sequence joins TRBV7-2 and TRBJ1-4; possible D gene TRBD1, 5 bases. The CDR3 runs to 12 residues. Trimming shortened V by 5 bases and J by 7 bases, and 8 bases separated the two germline ends. Germline-derived CDR1 and CDR2 are SGHTA and FQGNSA. CDR3 sequence (DNA): TGTGCCAGCAGCCCGCAGGGTGAAAAACTGTTTTTT. This sequence encodes CASSPQGEKLFF.

This clone was found a few times. The V gene is TRBV7-9, the J gene TRBJ2-5, with D possibly matching TRBD1 (5 bases). Germline V gene sequence: CDR1 SEHNR, CDR2 FQNEAQ (reference sequence). CDR3 length: 14 amino acids. The V end was cut by 6 bases, the J end by 2 bases, with 13 bases between. DNA for the CDR3: TGTGCCAGCAGACCCGGACAAGAACAAGAGACCCAGTACTTC. Amino acid sequence: CASRPGQEQETQYF.

This clone came up many times. The same CDR3 is also encoded by other DNA sequences in this sample. V and J are TRBV6-5 and TRBJ1-1; D is uncertain. The CDR3 runs to 13 residues. Germline CDR1 and CDR2: MNHEY and SVGAGI. V was clipped by 3 bases and J by 3 bases, with 8 bases between them. The CDR3 sequence: CASSYPDYTEAFF. DNA of the CDR3: TGTGCCAGCAGTTATCCCGACTACACTGAAGCTTTCTTT.

The rearrangement links TRBV19 to TRBJ2-3; D is possibly TRBD1 (6 bases). Germline V gives CDR1 LNHDA, CDR2 SQIVND (reference sequence). This CDR3 comprises 14 residues. V lost 8 bases and J lost 3, with 15 bases in between. Here the CDR3 reads CASRTRGRTDTQYF. Written as DNA, the CDR3 is TGTGCCAGTCGAACCAGGGGCAGAACAGATACGCAGTATTTT.